These 24 T cell receptor beta chains share one sample of origin, sequenced in a study of shared clonotypes between healthy human individuals. The repertoire was sequenced with immunoSEQ multiplex PCR; TCRdb's copy has only in-frame clones and lacks some. The table has approximately 100,000 clones, 67% seen once; the top ten hold around 26%. Sequencing input: memory CD8+ T cells sorted from blood. The subset was: CD45RO+ cells pooled with CCR7-negative TemRA cells. The receptors originated from a woman aged 25 to 39 in good health.

This CDR3 reads CASSVSNQPQHF. The CDR3 nucleotides are TGTGCCAGCAGCGTAAGCAATCAGCCCCAGCATTTT. This sequence joins TRBV7-9 and TRBJ1-5, with D unresolved. This CDR3 has 12 residues. V was trimmed by 5 bases and J by 1 base, leaving 3 bases between them. Germline CDR1 reads SEHNR; CDR2 reads FQNEAQ (reference sequence).

The rearrangement uses TRBV5-5 and TRBJ1-5, with D hard to call. This CDR3 is 15 amino acids long. Per the germline V gene, CDR1 is SGHKS and CDR2 is YYEKEE (reference sequence). V was clipped by 1 base and J by 2 bases, with 10 bases between them. CDR3: CASSLSGSGNQPQHF. CDR3 in DNA: TGTGCCAGCAGCTTGTCGGGGTCGGGCAATCAGCCCCAGCATTTT.

This clone appeared once. V usage is TRBV19 and J usage is TRBJ2-2; 9 bases are shared with TRBD2. Germline V CDR1 and CDR2: LNHDA, SQIVND (reference sequence). Trimming at V came to 3 bases and at J to 3 bases, leaving 5 bases not matched to a gene. The CDR3 contains 16 residues. The CDR3 nucleotides are TGTGCCAGTAGTATTGCGGGAGGGGGTTACACCGGGGAGCTGTTTTTT. This sequence encodes CASSIAGGGYTGELFF.

This chain connects TRBV27 to TRBJ2-1; 8 nucleotides match TRBD2. V trimming: 1 base; J trimming: 8 bases; junction bases outside the gene matches: 10. This CDR3 contains 16 residues. Germline V gives CDR1 MNHEY, CDR2 SMNVEV (reference sequence). The CDR3 region has the DNA TGTGCCAGCAGTTTATTGCTTGCGGGAGGAGGGCATGAGCAGTTCTTC. This translates into CASSLLLAGGGHEQFF.

This clone was recorded at least ten times. This chain uses TRBV7-6 with TRBJ2-1; the D gene is possibly TRBD2 (6 bases). Trimming took off 0 bases at V and 0 bases at J, with 12 bases between the two ends. This CDR3 is built from 17 residues. Germline V gene data show CDR1 as SGHVS and CDR2 as FNYEAQ. The chain's CDR3 is CASSLAVAASSYNEQFF. In DNA, the CDR3 is TGTGCCAGCAGCTTAGCGGTAGCGGCGAGCTCCTACAATGAGCAGTTCTTC.

This clone showed up just once. This chain connects TRBV11-2 to TRBJ2-7; D is perhaps TRBD2 (5 bases). Germline V CDR1 and CDR2: SGHAT, FQNNGV. The V and J ends lost 4 bases and 7 bases respectively, with 20 bases between them. The CDR3 length is 15 residues. The CDR3 nucleotides are TGTGCCAGCAGCTCGCCCAACGGGATTTACTATGAGCAGTACTTC. Its protein product is CASSSPNGIYYEQYF.

The chain uses TRBV7-2 and TRBJ2-7; D perhaps matches TRBD2 (5 bases). V was clipped by 5 bases and J by 5 bases, with 22 bases between them. Germline V lookup: CDR1 SGHTA, CDR2 FQGNSA. The CDR3 spans 16 residues. The CDR3, as DNA: TGTGCCAGCAGCAACCAGGCCCGGCGGGTTCCGAACGAGCAGTACTTC. Residues: CASSNQARRVPNEQYF.

The chain combines TRBV4-1 with TRBJ2-7, with TRBD2 matching 11 bases. CDR3 length: 15 residues. The V segment lost 2 bases and the J segment 3 bases; nucleotides outside the gene matches: 3. Germline CDR1 and CDR2: MGHRA and YSYEKL. The CDR3 region has the DNA TGCGCCAGCAGCCAAACACTAGCGGGGGACTACGAGCAGTACTTC. This sequence encodes CASSQTLAGDYEQYF.

With respect to this clone: The junction departs from germline at one end; a sequencing error may be responsible. This chain connects TRBV6-1 to TRBJ1-1; TRBD1 agrees at 9 bases. From germline, CDR1 is MNHNS and CDR2 SASEGT. The CDR3 is made up of 16 amino acids. CDR3 DNA: TGTGCCAGCAGTGAGACGCCCGGGACAGGGAACGCTGAAGCTTTCTTT. This translates into CASSETPGTGNAEAFF.

Concerning this clone: Just one base apart from a much larger clone, this may be a read error. The V gene is TRBV6-5, the J gene TRBJ1-1; TRBD1 agrees at 11 bases. This CDR3 contains 15 residues. CDR1 and CDR2 from the germline V gene are MNHEY and SVGAGI. CDR3 region: CASSLRTGGYTETFF. For the CDR3, the DNA is TGTGCCAGCAGTTTAAGGACAGGGGGCTACACTGAAACTTTCTTT.

CDR3 nucleotide sequence: TGTGCCAGCTTCGCTTGGGGCACTGAAGCTTTCTTT. Protein sequence: CASFAWGTEAFF. The V gene is TRBV27, the J gene TRBJ1-1; D not resolved. The CDR3 consists of 12 residues. Trimming removed 8 bases at V and 4 bases at J, with 11 bases between. The germline CDR1 and CDR2 sequences are MNHEY and SMNVEV (reference sequence).

This clone came up a few times. The CDR3 bases are TGTGCCAGCTCACGGGGACAGGGGACAGATGGCTACACCTTC. It translates to CASSRGQGTDGYTF. The chain has TRBV18 and TRBJ1-2, with 10 bases identical to TRBD1. With 4 bases clipped from V and 6 bases from J, the junction kept 5 bases outside the gene matches. There are 14 residues in the CDR3. CDR1 is KGHSH and CDR2 is LQKENI in the germline V gene.

Concerning this clone itself: This same CDR3 is encoded by further DNA sequences in the sample. The CDR3 region has the DNA TGTGCCAGCAGTGAACGACTAGCGGGTCTCTACGAGCAGTACTTC. It yields the protein CASSERLAGLYEQYF. This chain links TRBV2 with TRBJ2-7; 10 bases match TRBD2. The trim removed 2 bases at V and 3 bases at J, leaving 4 bases unmatched. This CDR3 has 15 residues. CDR1 and CDR2 (germline): SNHLY, FYNNEI.

In this sample, this clone turned up many times. The V gene is TRBV25-1, the J gene TRBJ2-7; the D gene is possibly TRBD1 (5 bases). Looked up from germline, CDR1 is MGHDK and CDR2 is SYGVNS. V lost 3 bases, J lost 0 bases, and 12 bases lay in between. CDR3 length equals 15 residues. The CDR3 loop reads CASSDSTASSYEQYF. CDR3 sequence (DNA): TGTGCCAGCAGTGACTCGACAGCGAGCTCCTACGAGCAGTACTTC.

J is TRBJ2-6 and V is TRBV11-2; 16 bases line up with TRBD2. This CDR3 has 18 residues. Unmatched junction bases numbered 2, after V lost 4 bases and J lost 2 bases. Germline V gives CDR1 SGHAT, CDR2 FQNNGV. In nucleotides, the CDR3 is TGTGCCAGCAGCTGGGGACTAGCGGGAGGGCCTGGGGCCAACGTCCTGACTTTC. Translated: CASSWGLAGGPGANVLTF. The complete variable domain, with remaining parts taken from reference TRBV11-2 and TRBJ2-6, reads EAGVAQSPRYKIIEKRQSVAFWCNPISGHATLYWYQQILGQGPKLLIQFQNNGVVDDSQLPKDRFSAERLKGVDSTLKIQPAKLEDSAVYLCASSWGLAGGPGANVLTFGAGSRLTVL.

The chain is built from TRBV5-1 and TRBJ2-7; 11 bases fit TRBD2. The junction had 4 bases not matched to a gene; V was cut back by 4 bases and J by 1 base. The CDR3 length is 15 residues. Germline CDR1 is SGHRS and CDR2 is YFSETQ. The CDR3: CASSVGLAVSYEQYF. The CDR3 DNA sequence: TGCGCCAGCAGCGTGGGACTAGCGGTATCCTACGAGCAGTACTTC.

This clone has ten or more counts. This chain uses TRBV28 with TRBJ2-5; the D is unclear. This CDR3 has 14 amino acids. Trimming removed 3 bases at V and 5 bases at J, with 13 bases between. Germline V CDR1 and CDR2: MDHEN, SYDVKM. The DNA for the CDR3 is TGTGCCAGCAGTTTCGGCGAGGTGCGGGAGACCCAGTACTTC. Translation gives CASSFGEVRETQYF.

V is TRBV19 and J is TRBJ1-2; unclear D gene. Trimming stripped 1 base from V and 6 bases from J, with 12 bases between. The CDR3 extends over 14 amino acids. The germline gives CDR1 LNHDA, CDR2 SQIVND (reference sequence). The CDR3 loop is CASSIGVLRDGYTF. The DNA for the CDR3 is TGTGCCAGTAGTATAGGGGTGTTAAGGGATGGCTACACCTTC.

This clone has only one observation. The rearrangement uses TRBV7-6 and TRBJ2-3; D remains unclear. Germline CDR1 and CDR2: SGHVS and FNYEAQ. This CDR3 has 12 residues. Trimming stripped 8 bases from V and 8 bases from J, with 14 bases between. As DNA, the CDR3 is TGTGCCAGCGGCTACCTTTCCTCTACGCAGTATTTT. This translates into CASGYLSSTQYF.

This chain links TRBV27 with TRBJ1-2, with D possibly matching TRBD1 (6 bases). Germline CDR1 is MNHEY and CDR2 is SMNVEV (reference sequence). This CDR3 comprises 15 residues. V was shortened by 3 bases and J by 2 bases, with 13 bases between the two germline ends. CDR3 amino acids: CASSFLTGINYGYTF. The CDR3 coding sequence is TGTGCCAGCAGTTTTTTGACAGGCATCAACTATGGCTACACCTTC.

The CDR3: CAWSSGISSYNEQFF. CDR3 bases: TGTGCCTGGAGTTCCGGGATAAGCTCCTACAATGAGCAGTTCTTC. The J gene is TRBJ2-1, the V gene TRBV30, with a weak D call TRBD2 (5 bases). Looked up from germline, CDR1 is GTSNPN and CDR2 is SVGIG (reference sequence). The CDR3 loop spans 15 amino acids. The V gene lost 2 bases and the J gene lost 0 bases, with 11 bases spanning the gap.

This clone came up once. The V call is TRBV7-9, the J call TRBJ2-4, with D unclear. The germline CDR1 and CDR2 sequences are SEHNR and FQNEAQ (reference sequence). Trimming removed 1 base from V and 2 bases from J, with 15 bases in between. The CDR3 length is 17 residues. The CDR3 here is CASSLVGRIGPKNIQYF. The CDR3 region has the DNA TGTGCCAGCAGCTTAGTTGGCCGGATTGGTCCCAAAAACATTCAGTACTTC.

The chain is built from TRBV5-6 and TRBJ1-2; D call uncertain. Per germline, CDR1 SGHDT and CDR2 YYEEEE. This CDR3 is 14 amino acids long. V lost 4 bases to trimming and J lost 4 bases, with 14 bases between them. The CDR3 is CASSPEATSYGYTF. The DNA for the CDR3 is TGTGCCAGCAGCCCGGAGGCAACATCCTATGGCTACACCTTC.

The genes are TRBV7-9 and TRBJ2-7, with 7 bases lining up with TRBD1. This CDR3 spans 14 amino acids. From germline, CDR1 is SEHNR and CDR2 FQNEAQ (reference sequence). V lost 4 bases, J lost 0 bases, and 3 bases stayed unmatched. In nucleotides, the CDR3 is TGTGCCAGCAGCTGGGACAGAAACTCCTACGAGCAGTACTTC. Amino acids: CASSWDRNSYEQYF. The full variable domain, its missing parts supplied by reference TRBV7-9 and TRBJ2-7, is DTGVSQNPRHKITKRGQNVTFRCDPISEHNRLYWYRQTLGQGPEFLTYFQNEAQLEKSRLLSDRFSAERPKGSFSTLEIQRTEQGDSAMYLCASSWDRNSYEQYFGPGTRLTVT.